This TCR beta chain originates from a study of blood T cell repertoires in COVID-19. About the research overall: In each case, the material was cDNA or gDNA derived from T cells, B-cell-depleted T cells, or PBMCs.

Profiling relied on immunoSEQ multiplex PCR, and the TCRdb table lists in-frame clones only, not all of them. The sample shows 190,000 or so clones, approximately 90% of them seen only once. Cohort placement rested on clinical history that participants reported themselves. The CDR3 length is 14 residues. Losses at the gene ends were 3 bases for V and 6 bases for J; bases not matched to a gene: 8. The germline gives CDR1 SGHNT, CDR2 YYREEE (reference sequence). Input material: PBMCs or T cells enriched from blood (not recorded which). This TCR came from a man aged 18 to 29 with acute COVID-19. The chain links TRBV5-4 to TRBJ1-2; 7 bases fit TRBD1. The CDR3 protein is CASSSGQRWDGYTF. The CDR3 nucleotides are TGTGCCAGCAGCTCGGGACAGCGATGGGATGGCTACACCTTC.